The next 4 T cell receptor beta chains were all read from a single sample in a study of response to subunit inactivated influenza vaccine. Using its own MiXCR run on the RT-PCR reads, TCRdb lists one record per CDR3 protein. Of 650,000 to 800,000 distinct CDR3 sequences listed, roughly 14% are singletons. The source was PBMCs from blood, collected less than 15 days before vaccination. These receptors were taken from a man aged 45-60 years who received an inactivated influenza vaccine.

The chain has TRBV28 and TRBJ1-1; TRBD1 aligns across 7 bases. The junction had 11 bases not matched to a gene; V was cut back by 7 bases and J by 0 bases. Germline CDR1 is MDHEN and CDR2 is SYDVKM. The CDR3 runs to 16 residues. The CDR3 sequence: CASTNPGGSMNTEAFF. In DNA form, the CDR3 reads TGTGCCAGCACTAACCCAGGGGGTTCGATGAACACTGAAGCTTTCTTT.

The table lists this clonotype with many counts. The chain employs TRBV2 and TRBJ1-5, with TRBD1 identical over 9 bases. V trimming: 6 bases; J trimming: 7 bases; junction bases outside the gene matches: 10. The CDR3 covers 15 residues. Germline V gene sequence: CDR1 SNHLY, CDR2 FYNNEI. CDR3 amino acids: CASRPGQGTGQPQHF. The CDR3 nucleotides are TGTGCCAGCAGACCCGGACAGGGGACAGGCCAGCCCCAGCATTTT.

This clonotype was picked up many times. The CDR3 sequence: CASSQAQGFGSQPQHF. CDR3 coding DNA: TGTGCCAGCAGCCAAGCACAGGGATTTGGAAGTCAGCCCCAGCATTTT. The genes are TRBV4-2 and TRBJ1-5; a possible D gene is TRBD1 (6 bases). The CDR3 length is 16 residues. Trimming removed 1 base at V and 6 bases at J, with 16 bases between. Germline CDR1 LGHNA, CDR2 YNFKEQ.

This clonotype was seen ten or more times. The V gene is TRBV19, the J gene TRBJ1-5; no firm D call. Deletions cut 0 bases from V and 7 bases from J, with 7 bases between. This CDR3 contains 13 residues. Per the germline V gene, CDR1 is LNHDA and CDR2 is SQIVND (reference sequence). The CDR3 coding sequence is TGTGCCAGTAGTATAGATCTGCGGCAGCCCCAGCATTTT. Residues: CASSIDLRQPQHF.